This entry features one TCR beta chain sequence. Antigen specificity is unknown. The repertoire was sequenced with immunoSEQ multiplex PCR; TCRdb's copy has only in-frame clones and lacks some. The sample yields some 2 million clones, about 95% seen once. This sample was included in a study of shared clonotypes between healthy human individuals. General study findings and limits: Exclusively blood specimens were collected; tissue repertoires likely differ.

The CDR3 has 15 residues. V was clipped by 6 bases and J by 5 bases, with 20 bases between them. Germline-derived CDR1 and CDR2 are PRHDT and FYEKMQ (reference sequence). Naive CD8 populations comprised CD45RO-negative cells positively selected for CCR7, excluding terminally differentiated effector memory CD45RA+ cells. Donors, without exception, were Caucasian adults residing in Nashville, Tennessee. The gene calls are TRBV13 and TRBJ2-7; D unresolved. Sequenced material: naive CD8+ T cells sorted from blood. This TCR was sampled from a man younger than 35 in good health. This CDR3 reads CASSLGPITPDEQYF. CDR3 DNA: TGTGCCAGCAGTTTGGGTCCAATCACGCCCGACGAGCAGTACTTC.